A single TCR beta chain is shown here with its context. What it binds is unknown. Profiling relied on immunoSEQ multiplex PCR, and the TCRdb table lists in-frame clones only, not all of them. Seen here are 130,000 to 150,000 clones, approximately 90% observed once, and the top ten hold 10% to 12%. The data were taken from a study of cytotoxic CD8 clonotypes in ibrutinib-treated CLL. Broader study findings: Starting clonality was above that of age-matched healthy donors and tracked circulating CD8+ T-cell counts.

The TCR comes from a human donor with chronic lymphocytic leukemia. Sample: PBMCs, taken after 12 months of ibrutinib treatment.

This CDR3 is CAGSGPTHEQYF. Here the CDR3 DNA reads TGTGCAGGATCCGGGCCTACGCACGAGCAGTACTTC. The chain carries TRBV19 and TRBJ2-7; D gene uncertain. In germline, CDR1 is LNHDA, CDR2 SQIVND (reference sequence). The CDR3 totals 12 residues.